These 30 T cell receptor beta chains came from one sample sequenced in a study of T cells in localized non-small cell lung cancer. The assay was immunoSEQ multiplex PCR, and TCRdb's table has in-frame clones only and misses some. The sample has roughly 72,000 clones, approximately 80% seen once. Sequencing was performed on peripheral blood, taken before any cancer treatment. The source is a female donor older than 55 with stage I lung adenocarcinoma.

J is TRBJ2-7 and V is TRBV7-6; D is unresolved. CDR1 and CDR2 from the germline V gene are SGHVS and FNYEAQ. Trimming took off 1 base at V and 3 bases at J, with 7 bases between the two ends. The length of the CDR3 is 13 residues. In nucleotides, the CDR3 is TGTGCCAGCAGCTTAGGTCCGAACTACGAGCAGTACTTC. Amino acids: CASSLGPNYEQYF.

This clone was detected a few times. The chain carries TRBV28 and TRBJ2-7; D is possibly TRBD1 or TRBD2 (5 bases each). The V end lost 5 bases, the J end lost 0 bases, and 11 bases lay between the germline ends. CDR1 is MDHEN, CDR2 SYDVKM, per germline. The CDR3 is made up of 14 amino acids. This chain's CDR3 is CASSLLGTSYEQYF. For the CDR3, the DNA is TGTGCCAGCAGTCTGCTCGGGACCTCCTACGAGCAGTACTTC. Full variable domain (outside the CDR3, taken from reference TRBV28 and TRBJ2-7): DVKVTQSSRYLVKRTGEKVFLECVQDMDHENMFWYRQDPGLGLRLIYFSYDVKMKEKGDIPEGYSVSREKKERFSLILESASTNQTSMYLCASSLLGTSYEQYFGPGTRLTVT.

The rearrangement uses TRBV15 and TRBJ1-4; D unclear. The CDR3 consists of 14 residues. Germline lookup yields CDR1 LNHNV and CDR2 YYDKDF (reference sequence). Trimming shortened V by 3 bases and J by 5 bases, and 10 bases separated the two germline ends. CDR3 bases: TGTGCCACCAGCAGCGGGAGGTCAAATGAAAAACTGTTTTTT. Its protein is CATSSGRSNEKLFF. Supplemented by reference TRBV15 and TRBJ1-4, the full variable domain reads DAMVIQNPRYQVTQFGKPVTLSCSQTLNHNVMYWYQQKSSQAPKLLFHYYDKDFNNEADTPDNFQSRRPNTSFCFLDIRSPGLGDTAMYLCATSSGRSNEKLFFGSGTQLSVL.

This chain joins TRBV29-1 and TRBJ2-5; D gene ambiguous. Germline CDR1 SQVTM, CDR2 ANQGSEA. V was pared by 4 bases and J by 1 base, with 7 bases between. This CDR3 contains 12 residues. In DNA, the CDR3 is TGCAGCGTTGTCCGGGTCCAAGAGACCCAGTACTTC. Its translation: CSVVRVQETQYF. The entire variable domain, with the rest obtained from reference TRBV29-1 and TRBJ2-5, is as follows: SAVISQKPSRDICQRGTSLTIQCQVDSQVTMMFWYRQQPGQSLTLIATANQGSEATYESGFVIDKFPISRPNLTFSTLTVSNMSPEDSSIYLCSVVRVQETQYFGPGTRLLVL.

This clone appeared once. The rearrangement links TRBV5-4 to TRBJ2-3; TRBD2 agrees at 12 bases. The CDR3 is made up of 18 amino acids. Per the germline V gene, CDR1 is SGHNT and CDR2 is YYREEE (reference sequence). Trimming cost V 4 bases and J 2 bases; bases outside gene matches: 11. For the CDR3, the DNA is TGTGCCAGCAGCCCACGGGCTAGCGGGAGGGTCCTCACAGATACGCAGTATTTT. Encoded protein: CASSPRASGRVLTDTQYF.

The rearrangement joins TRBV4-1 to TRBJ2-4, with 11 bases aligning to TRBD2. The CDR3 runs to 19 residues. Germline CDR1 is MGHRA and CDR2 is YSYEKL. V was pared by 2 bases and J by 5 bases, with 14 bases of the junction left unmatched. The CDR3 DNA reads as TGCGCCAGCAGCCAAAGCCCGGGTAGCGGGAGGGCGGGAGAAAACATTCAGTACTTC. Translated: CASSQSPGSGRAGENIQYF.

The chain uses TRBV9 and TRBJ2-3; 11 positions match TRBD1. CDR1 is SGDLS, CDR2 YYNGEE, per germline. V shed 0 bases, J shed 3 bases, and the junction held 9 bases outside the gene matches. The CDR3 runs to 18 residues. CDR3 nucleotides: TGTGCCAGCAGCGTAGTGCCCTACGGACAGGGGGCAACAGATACGCAGTATTTT. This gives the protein CASSVVPYGQGATDTQYF. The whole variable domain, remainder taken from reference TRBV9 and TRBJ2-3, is DSGVTQTPKHLITATGQRVTLRCSPRSGDLSVYWYQQSLDQGLQFLIQYYNGEERAKGNILERFSAQQFPDLHSELNLSSLELGDSALYFCASSVVPYGQGATDTQYFGPGTRLTVL.

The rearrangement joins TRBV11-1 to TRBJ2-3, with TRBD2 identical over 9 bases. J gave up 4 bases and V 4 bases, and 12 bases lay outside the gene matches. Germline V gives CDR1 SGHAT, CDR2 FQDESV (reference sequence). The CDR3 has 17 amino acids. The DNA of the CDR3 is TGTGCCAGCAGCTCCGCGCGGGGGGGCGTCGGCGCAGATACGCAGTATTTT. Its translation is CASSSARGGVGADTQYF. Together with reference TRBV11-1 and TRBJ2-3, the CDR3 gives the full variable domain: EAEVAQSPRYKITEKSQAVAFWCDPISGHATLYWYRQILGQGPELLVQFQDESVVDDSQLPKDRFSAERLKGVDSTLKIQPAELGDSAMYLCASSSARGGVGADTQYFGPGTRLTVL.

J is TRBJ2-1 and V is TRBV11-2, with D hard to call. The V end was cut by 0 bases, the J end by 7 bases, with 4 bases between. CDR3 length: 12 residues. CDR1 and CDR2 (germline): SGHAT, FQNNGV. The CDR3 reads CASSLDWNEQFF. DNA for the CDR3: TGTGCCAGCAGCTTAGACTGGAATGAGCAGTTCTTC.

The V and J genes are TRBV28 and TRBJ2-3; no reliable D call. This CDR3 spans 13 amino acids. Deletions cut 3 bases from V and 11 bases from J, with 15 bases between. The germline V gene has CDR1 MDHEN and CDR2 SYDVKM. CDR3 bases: TGTGCCAGCAGTTTCCACGCGGTCCCCTTGCAGTATTTT. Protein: CASSFHAVPLQYF.

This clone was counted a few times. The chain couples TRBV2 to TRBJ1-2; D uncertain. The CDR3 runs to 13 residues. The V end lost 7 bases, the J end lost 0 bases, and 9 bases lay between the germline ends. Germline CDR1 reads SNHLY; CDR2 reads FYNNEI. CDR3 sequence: CASNTITNYGYTF. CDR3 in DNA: TGTGCCAGCAATACCATCACTAACTATGGCTACACCTTC.

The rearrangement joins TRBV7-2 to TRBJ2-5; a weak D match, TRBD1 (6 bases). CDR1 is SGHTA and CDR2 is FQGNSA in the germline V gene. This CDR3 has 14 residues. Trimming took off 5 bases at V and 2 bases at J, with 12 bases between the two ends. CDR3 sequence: CASSQQGDQETQYF. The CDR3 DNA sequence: TGTGCCAGCAGCCAACAGGGTGATCAAGAGACCCAGTACTTC.

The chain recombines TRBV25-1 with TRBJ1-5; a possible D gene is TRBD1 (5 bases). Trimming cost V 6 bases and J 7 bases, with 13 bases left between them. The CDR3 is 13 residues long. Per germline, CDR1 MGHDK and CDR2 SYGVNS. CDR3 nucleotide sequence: TGTGCCAGCAGCCCTCCGTGGGGGCAGCCCCAGCATTTT. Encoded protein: CASSPPWGQPQHF.

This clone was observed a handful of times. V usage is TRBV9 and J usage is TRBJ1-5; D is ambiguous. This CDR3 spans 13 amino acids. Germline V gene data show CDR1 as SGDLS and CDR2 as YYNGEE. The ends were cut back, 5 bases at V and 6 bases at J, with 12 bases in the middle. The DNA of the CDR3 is TGTGCCAGCAGAAAAAGGGTTCCTCAGCCCCAGCATTTT. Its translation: CASRKRVPQPQHF.

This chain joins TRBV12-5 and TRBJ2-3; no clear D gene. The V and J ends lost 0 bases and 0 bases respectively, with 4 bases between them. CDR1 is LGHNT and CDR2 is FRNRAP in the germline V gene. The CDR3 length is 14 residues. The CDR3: CASGLVGSTDTQYF. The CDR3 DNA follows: TGTGCTAGTGGTTTGGTAGGCAGCACAGATACGCAGTATTTT.

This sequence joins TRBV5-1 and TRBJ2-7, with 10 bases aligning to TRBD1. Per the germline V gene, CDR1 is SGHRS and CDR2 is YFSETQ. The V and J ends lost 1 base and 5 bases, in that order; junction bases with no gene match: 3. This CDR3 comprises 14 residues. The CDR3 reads CASSLTGTGDEQYF. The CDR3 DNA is TGCGCCAGCAGCTTGACCGGGACAGGGGACGAGCAGTACTTC.

Written as DNA, the CDR3 is TGTGCCAGGCAGGGTAGGAATCAGCCCCAGCATTTT. Encoded protein: CARQGRNQPQHF. V and J are TRBV28 and TRBJ1-5, with D maybe TRBD1 (5 bases). V was cut by 9 bases and J by 4 bases, with 10 bases left in between. This CDR3 has 12 amino acids. Germline V gene sequence: CDR1 MDHEN, CDR2 SYDVKM.

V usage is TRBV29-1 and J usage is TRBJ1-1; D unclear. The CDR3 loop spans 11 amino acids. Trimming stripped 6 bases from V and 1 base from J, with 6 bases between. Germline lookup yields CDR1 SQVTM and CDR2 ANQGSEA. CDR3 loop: CSVTANTEAFF. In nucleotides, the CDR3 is TGCAGCGTCACAGCGAACACTGAAGCTTTCTTT.

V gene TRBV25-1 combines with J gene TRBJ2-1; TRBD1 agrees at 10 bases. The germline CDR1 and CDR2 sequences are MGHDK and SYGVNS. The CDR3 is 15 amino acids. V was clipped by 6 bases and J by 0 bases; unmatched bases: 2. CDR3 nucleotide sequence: TGTGCCAGCAGGGACAGGGGGGTCTCCTACAATGAGCAGTTCTTC. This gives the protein CASRDRGVSYNEQFF.

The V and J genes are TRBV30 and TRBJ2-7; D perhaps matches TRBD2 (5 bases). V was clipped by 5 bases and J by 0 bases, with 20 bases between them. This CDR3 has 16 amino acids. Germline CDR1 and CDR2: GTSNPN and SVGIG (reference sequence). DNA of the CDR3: TGTGCCTGGGGAGGAAGACCGGGAACCCACTCCTACGAGCAGTACTTC. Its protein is CAWGGRPGTHSYEQYF. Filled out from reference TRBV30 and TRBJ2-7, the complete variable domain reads SQTIHQWPATLVQPVGSPLSLECTVEGTSNPNLYWYRQAAGRGLQLLFYSVGIGQISSEVPQNLSASRPQDRQFILSSKKLLLSDSGFYLCAWGGRPGTHSYEQYFGPGTRLTVT.

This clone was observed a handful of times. The CDR3 here is CAISGRGQETQYF. In nucleotides, the CDR3 is TGTGCCATCAGCGGCAGGGGACAAGAGACCCAGTACTTC. The chain combines TRBV10-3 with TRBJ2-5, with D possibly being TRBD1 (6 bases). The V end was cut by 6 bases, the J end by 2 bases, with 10 bases between. CDR1 and CDR2 from the germline V gene are ENHRY and SYGVKD. The CDR3 spans 13 residues.

In DNA, the CDR3 is TGTGCCAGCAGCCCTGCAGGTTCTGGGGCCAACGTCCTGACTTTC. It yields the protein CASSPAGSGANVLTF. This chain uses TRBV5-6 with TRBJ2-6; D uncertain. CDR1 and CDR2 (germline): SGHDT, YYEEEE. CDR3 length: 15 residues. V lost 4 bases and J lost 1, with 9 bases in between.

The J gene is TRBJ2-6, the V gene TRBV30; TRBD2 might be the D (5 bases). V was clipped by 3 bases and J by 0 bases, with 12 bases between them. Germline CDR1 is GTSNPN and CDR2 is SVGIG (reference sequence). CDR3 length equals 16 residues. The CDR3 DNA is TGTGCCTGGAGCTTAACTAGACCCTCTGGGGCCAACGTCCTGACTTTC. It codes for CAWSLTRPSGANVLTF.

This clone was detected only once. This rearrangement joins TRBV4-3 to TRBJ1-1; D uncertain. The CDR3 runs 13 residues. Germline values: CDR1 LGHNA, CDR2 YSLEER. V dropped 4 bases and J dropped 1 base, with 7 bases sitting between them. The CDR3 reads CASSLKPNTEAFF. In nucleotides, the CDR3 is TGCGCCAGCAGCCTAAAACCGAACACTGAAGCTTTCTTT.

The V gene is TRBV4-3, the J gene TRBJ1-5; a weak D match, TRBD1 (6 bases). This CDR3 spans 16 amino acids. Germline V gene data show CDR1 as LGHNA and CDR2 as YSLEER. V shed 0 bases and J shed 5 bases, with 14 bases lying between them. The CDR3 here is CASSQDWLRGYQPQHF. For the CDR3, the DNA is TGCGCCAGCAGCCAAGATTGGCTTAGGGGGTATCAGCCCCAGCATTTT.

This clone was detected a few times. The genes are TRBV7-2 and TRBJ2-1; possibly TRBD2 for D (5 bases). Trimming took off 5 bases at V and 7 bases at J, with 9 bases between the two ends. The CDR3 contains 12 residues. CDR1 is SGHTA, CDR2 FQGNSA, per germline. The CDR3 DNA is TGTGCCAGCAGCCAAGAGCGGAATGAGCAGTTCTTC. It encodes CASSQERNEQFF. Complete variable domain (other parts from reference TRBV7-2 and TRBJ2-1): GAGVSQSPSNKVTEKGKDVELRCDPISGHTALYWYRQSLGQGLEFLIYFQGNSAPDKSGLPSDRFSAERTGGSVSTLTIQRTQQEDSAVYLCASSQERNEQFFGPGTRLTVL.

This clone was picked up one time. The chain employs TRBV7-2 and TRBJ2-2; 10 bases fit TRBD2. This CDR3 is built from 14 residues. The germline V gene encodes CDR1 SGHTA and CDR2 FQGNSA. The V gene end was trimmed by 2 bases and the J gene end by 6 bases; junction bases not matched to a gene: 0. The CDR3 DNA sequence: TGTGCCAGCAGCTTAAGCGGGGGGGCCGGGGAGCTGTTTTTT. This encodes CASSLSGGAGELFF.

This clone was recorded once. DNA of the CDR3: TGTGCCACCTCGACTAGCGGGGGGGCCGGTGAGCAGTTCTTC. Translated: CATSTSGGAGEQFF. This sequence joins TRBV19 and TRBJ2-1; 14 bases fit TRBD2. Trimming took 10 bases from V and 9 from J; bases not matched to a gene: 8. The CDR3 loop spans 14 amino acids. Germline V gene sequence: CDR1 LNHDA, CDR2 SQIVND (reference sequence). Filled out from reference TRBV19 and TRBJ2-1, the complete variable domain reads DGGITQSPKYLFRKEGQNVTLSCEQNLNHDAMYWYRQDPGQGLRLIYYSQIVNDFQKGDIAEGYSVSREKKESFPLTVTSAQKNPTAFYLCATSTSGGAGEQFFGPGTRLTVL.

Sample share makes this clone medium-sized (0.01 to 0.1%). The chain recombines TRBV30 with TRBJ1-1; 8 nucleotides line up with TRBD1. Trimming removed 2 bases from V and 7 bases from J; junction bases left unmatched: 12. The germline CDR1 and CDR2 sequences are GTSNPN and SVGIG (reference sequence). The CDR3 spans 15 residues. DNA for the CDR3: TGTGCCTGGAGTCCCAGGGGGACAGGCAGAAATGAAGCTTTCTTT. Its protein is CAWSPRGTGRNEAFF.

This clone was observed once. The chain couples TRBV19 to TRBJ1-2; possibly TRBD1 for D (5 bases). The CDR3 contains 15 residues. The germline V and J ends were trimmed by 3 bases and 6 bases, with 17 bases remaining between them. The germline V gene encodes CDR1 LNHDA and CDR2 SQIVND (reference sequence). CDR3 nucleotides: TGTGCCAGTAGTATCGAGGTCCGGGGGTCGGATGGCTACACCTTC. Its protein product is CASSIEVRGSDGYTF.